This TCR beta chain was captured by sequencing in a study of T cell changes during pregnancy in multiple sclerosis. The protocol was immunoSEQ multiplex PCR, while the TCRdb copy is restricted to in-frame clones and leaves out a portion. In the table there are approximately 32,000 clones, roughly nine tenths of which are singletons. CDR3 length equals 17 residues. The chain recombines TRBV21-1 with TRBJ2-4; no check of the table's D call, TRBD2, against the DNA was made. TRBV21-1 is a pseudogene. Here the sequenced sample was CD8+ T cells from peripheral blood mononuclear cells, taken in the first trimester of pregnancy. This receptor was taken from a female donor with multiple sclerosis, enrolled in a pregnancy study. In DNA, the CDR3 is TGTGCCAGCAGCACTCAGCGTTTAGCGGGAGGTCTGGACATTCAGTACTTC. It specifies CASSTQRLAGGLDIQYF.